This TCR beta chain was identified in a study of technical replicates of blood from several donors listed by TCRdb under 2017. The protocol used for the library was the immunoSEQ multiplex PCR assay. In TCRdb, the immuneACCESS table is reduced to in-frame sequences with V and J assigned. These tables do not hold every clone; where another copy was compared, an unresolved V gene accounts for under half, and the others remain unexplained. Counted in this sample were tens of thousands of clones; 96% of them appeared once. The biggest ten clones account for 0.36% of the sample. CDR1 and CDR2 are read off the germline V gene as KGHSH and LQKENI. V and J are truncated by 3 bases and 0 bases respectively, leaving an intervening sequence of 8 bases. Its CDR3 holds 15 amino acids, cysteine through phenylalanine. Of all the DNA, just the CDR3 is kept, 45 bases in frame from base 1. About this clone itself: Its cognate antigen has yet to be identified. Within one base of it there is no much larger clone, and no base qualities were kept.

Sequencing was performed on T cells isolated from PBMCs. The chain is made from TRBV18 and TRBJ1-4, with no reliable assignment of the D segment. The sequence was collected from a human donor in good health. For the CDR3, the sequence is CASSPAAPTNEKLFF. DNA sequence: TGTGCCAGCTCACCGGCTGCTCCAACTAATGAAAAACTGTTTTTT.